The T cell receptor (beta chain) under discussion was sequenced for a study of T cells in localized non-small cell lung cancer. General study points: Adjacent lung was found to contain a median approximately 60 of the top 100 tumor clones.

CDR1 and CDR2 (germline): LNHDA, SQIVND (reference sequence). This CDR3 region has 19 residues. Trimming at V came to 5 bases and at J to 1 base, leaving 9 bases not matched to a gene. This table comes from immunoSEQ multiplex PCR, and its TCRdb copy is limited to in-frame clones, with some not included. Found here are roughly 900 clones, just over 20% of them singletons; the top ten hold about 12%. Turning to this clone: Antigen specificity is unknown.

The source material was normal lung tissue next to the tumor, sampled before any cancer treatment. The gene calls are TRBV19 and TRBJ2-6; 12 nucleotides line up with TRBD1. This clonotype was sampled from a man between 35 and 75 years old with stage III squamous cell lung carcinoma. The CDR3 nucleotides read TGTGCCAGTAGTCCGGGCCGGGACAGGGGGCTTTCTGGGGCCAACGTCCTGACTTTC. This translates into CASSPGRDRGLSGANVLTF.